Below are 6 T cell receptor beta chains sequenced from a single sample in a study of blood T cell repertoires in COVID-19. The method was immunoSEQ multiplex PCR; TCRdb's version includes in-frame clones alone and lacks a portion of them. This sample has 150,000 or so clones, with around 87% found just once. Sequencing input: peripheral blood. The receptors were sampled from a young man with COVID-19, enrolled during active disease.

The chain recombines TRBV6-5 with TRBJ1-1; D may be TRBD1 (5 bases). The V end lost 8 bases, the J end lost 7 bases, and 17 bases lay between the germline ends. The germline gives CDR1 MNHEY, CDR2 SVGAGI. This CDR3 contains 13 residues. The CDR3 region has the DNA TGTGCCAGCTCGCGGGGGGGGGAGAGTGAAGCTTTCTTT. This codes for CASSRGGESEAFF.

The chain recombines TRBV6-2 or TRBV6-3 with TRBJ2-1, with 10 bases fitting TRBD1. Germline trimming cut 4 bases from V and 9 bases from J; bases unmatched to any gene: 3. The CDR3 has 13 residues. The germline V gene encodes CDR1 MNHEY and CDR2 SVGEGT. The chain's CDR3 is CASSFRDRGEQFF. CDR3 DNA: TGTGCCAGCAGTTTCCGGGACAGGGGTGAGCAGTTCTTC.

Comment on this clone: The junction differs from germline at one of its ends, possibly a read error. As DNA, the CDR3 is TGTGCCAGCAGTTCGGGACAGGGATTGGCAACTAATGAAAAACTGCTTTTT. It encodes CASSSGQGLATNEKLLF. This chain uses TRBV28 with TRBJ1-4; 9 bases fit TRBD1. Germline loops: CDR1 MDHEN, CDR2 SYDVKM. The CDR3 contains 17 residues.

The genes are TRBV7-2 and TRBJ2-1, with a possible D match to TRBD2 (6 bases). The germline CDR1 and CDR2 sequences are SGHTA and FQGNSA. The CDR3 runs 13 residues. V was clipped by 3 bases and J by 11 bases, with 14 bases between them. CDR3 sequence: CASSFSGRDQQFF. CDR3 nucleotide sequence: TGTGCCAGCAGCTTTAGCGGTCGGGATCAGCAGTTCTTC.

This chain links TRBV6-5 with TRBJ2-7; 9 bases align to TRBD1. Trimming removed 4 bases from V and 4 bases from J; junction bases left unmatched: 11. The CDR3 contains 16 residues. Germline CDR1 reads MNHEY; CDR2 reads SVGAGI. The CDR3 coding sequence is TGTGCCAGCAGTTCTAAGGCGGGACAGGGAGCTTACGAGCAGTACTTC. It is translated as CASSSKAGQGAYEQYF.

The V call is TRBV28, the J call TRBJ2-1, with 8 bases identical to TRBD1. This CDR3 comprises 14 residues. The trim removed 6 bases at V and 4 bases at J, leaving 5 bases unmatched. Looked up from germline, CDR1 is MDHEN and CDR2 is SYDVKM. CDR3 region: CASRPTGVYNEQFF. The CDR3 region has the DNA TGTGCCAGCAGACCGACAGGGGTGTACAATGAGCAGTTCTTC.